This TCR beta chain was identified in a study of blood T cells in healthy people across ages. Regarding the study as a whole: It was found that TCR beta diversity correlated strongly with the percentage of naive T cells.

Using a J-beta primer mix together with a sample-barcoded 5' primer, a second PCR was run for roughly 6 to 12 cycles. Carrying 12 random nucleotides, a template-switch adaptor labeled each individual cDNA molecule. Via MiXCR, TCRdb re-called the 5' RACE reads, giving one row per CDR3 protein. Among 910,000 or so distinct CDR3 sequences listed, just over 50% were seen once. Worth noting for this clonotype: No antigen is known for it.

The CDR3 has 21 amino acids. Trimming took 4 bases from V and 3 from J; bases not matched to a gene: 21. Germline-derived CDR1 and CDR2 are DFQATT and SNEGSKA (reference sequence). The rearrangement uses TRBV20-1 and TRBJ2-1, with 13 bases aligning to TRBD2. This receptor was obtained from a woman aged 55-75 years in good health. Specimen: blood. For the CDR3, the DNA is TGCAGTGCTACCATCCCCCTGGGACTAGCGGGATGGAGAGGGGGCTACAATGAGCAGTTCTTC. The encoded protein is CSATIPLGLAGWRGGYNEQFF.